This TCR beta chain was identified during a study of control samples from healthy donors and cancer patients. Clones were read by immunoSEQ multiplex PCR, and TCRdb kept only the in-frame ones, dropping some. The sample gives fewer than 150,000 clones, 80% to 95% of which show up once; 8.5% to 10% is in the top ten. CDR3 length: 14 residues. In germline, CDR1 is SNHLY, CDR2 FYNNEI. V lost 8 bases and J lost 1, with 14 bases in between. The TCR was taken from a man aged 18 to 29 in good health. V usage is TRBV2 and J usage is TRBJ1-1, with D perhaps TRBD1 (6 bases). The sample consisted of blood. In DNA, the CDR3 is TGTGCCAGCCGGTCGACAGGCGCGAACACTGAAGCTTTCTTT. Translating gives CASRSTGANTEAFF. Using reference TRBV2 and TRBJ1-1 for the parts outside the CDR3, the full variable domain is EPEVTQTPSHQVTQMGQEVILRCVPISNHLYFYWYRQILGQKVEFLVSFYNNEISEKSEIFDDQFSVERPDGSNFTLKIRSTKLEDSAMYFCASRSTGANTEAFFGQGTRLTVV.